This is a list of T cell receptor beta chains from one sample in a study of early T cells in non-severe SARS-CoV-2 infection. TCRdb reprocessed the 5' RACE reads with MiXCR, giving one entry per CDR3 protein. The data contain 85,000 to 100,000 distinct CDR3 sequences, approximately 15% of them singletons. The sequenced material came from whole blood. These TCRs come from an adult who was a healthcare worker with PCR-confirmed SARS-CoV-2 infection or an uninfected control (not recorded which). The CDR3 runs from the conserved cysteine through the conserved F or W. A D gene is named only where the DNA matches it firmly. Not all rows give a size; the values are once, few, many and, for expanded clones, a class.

CDR3 DNA: TGTGCCAGCAGCTTAGCGGGAGCGGGAAAGGTCTATGAGACCCAGTACTTC
CDR3 protein: CASSLAGAGKVYETQYF
clone size: NA
D gene: TRBD2
J gene: TRBJ2-5
V gene: TRBV7-2

CDR3 DNA: TGTGCCAGCTCCGGGCTACCGGGCGTTGACTATGGCTACACCTTC
CDR3 protein: CASSGLPGVDYGYTF
clone size: few
D gene: NA
J gene: TRBJ1-2
V gene: TRBV7-9

CDR3 DNA: TGTGCCACCAGTGAAGGGGAACTAGCGGGTAACTCAGATACGCAGTATTTT
CDR3 protein: CATSEGELAGNSDTQYF
clone size: NA
D gene: TRBD2
J gene: TRBJ2-3
V gene: TRBV24-1

CDR3 DNA: TGTGCCAGCAGCTCCCAGGGTTCGGGAGAGACCCAGTACTTC
CDR3 protein: CASSSQGSGETQYF
clone size: NA
D gene: NA
J gene: TRBJ2-5
V gene: TRBV7-9

CDR3 DNA: TGTGCCATCAGTGATCCGGGACAGAGGACCTACAATGAGCAGTTCTTC
CDR3 protein: CAISDPGQRTYNEQFF
clone size: few
D gene: TRBD1
J gene: TRBJ2-1
V gene: TRBV10-3

CDR3 DNA: TGTGCCAGCAGCGTAGATAGCGGGGGGCAAGAGACCCAGTACTTC
CDR3 protein: CASSVDSGGQETQYF
clone size: NA
D gene: TRBD2
J gene: TRBJ2-5
V gene: TRBV9

CDR3 DNA: TGCAGTGCTCAAGATTATATCAGAGATCCGATGAACACTGAAGCTTTCTTT
CDR3 protein: CSAQDYIRDPMNTEAFF
clone size: NA
D gene: NA
J gene: TRBJ1-1
V gene: TRBV20-1

CDR3 DNA: TGCGCCAGCAGCTTTGGGGACGCGGATGAAAAACTGTTTTTT
CDR3 protein: CASSFGDADEKLFF
clone size: NA
D gene: NA
J gene: TRBJ1-4
V gene: TRBV5-1

CDR3 DNA: TGTGCCAGCAGTTCCCTTGACAGATTACTAGCCAAAAACATTCAGTACTTC
CDR3 protein: CASSSLDRLLAKNIQYF
clone size: NA
D gene: NA
J gene: TRBJ2-4
V gene: TRBV27

CDR3 DNA: TGTGCCAGCAGCTTTACTGGGGGATGGAACATTCAGTACTTC
CDR3 protein: CASSFTGGWNIQYF
clone size: few
D gene: NA
J gene: TRBJ2-4
V gene: TRBV7-2

CDR3 DNA: TGTGCCAGCAGACCCGGCCTCTCCTACGAGCAGTACTTC
CDR3 protein: CASRPGLSYEQYF
clone size: many
D gene: NA
J gene: TRBJ2-7
V gene: TRBV7-9

CDR3 DNA: TGTGCCAGCAGCTCCGTTTATTTTAAGACACAAGAGACCCAGTACTTC
CDR3 protein: CASSSVYFKTQETQYF
clone size: few
D gene: NA
J gene: TRBJ2-5
V gene: TRBV21-1

CDR3 DNA: TGTGCCAGCACCGCGGGACAGCCATCACCCCTCCACTTT
CDR3 protein: CASTAGQPSPLHF
clone size: few
D gene: TRBD1
J gene: TRBJ1-6
V gene: TRBV12-3/TRBV12-4

CDR3 DNA: TGCAGCGTGTATAGCGGGGCGAACACCGGGGAGCTGTTTTTT
CDR3 protein: CSVYSGANTGELFF
clone size: NA
D gene: TRBD2
J gene: TRBJ2-2
V gene: TRBV29-1

CDR3 DNA: TGTGCCACCTACACGACCCCCGGGGACGACCCCTACAATGAGCAGTTCTTC
CDR3 protein: CATYTTPGDDPYNEQFF
clone size: few
D gene: NA
J gene: TRBJ2-1
V gene: TRBV2

CDR3 DNA: TGCAGTGCTTCCCTTCAGGGATTTCCTGGCAATCAGCCCCAGCATTTT
CDR3 protein: CSASLQGFPGNQPQHF
clone size: few
D gene: NA
J gene: TRBJ1-5
V gene: TRBV20-1

CDR3 DNA: TGTGCCAGCAGCCCCGGACTAGCAGAGGGGACCCAGTACTTC
CDR3 protein: CASSPGLAEGTQYF
clone size: many
D gene: TRBD2
J gene: TRBJ2-5
V gene: TRBV7-2

CDR3 DNA: TGTGCCAGTAGTATAACTCCGACGGAAAACACTGAAGCTTTCTTT
CDR3 protein: CASSITPTENTEAFF
clone size: few
D gene: NA
J gene: TRBJ1-1
V gene: TRBV19

CDR3 DNA: TGTGCCAGCAGGAGAACAAGGGGGGGCTCTGGAAACACCATATATTTT
CDR3 protein: CASRRTRGGSGNTIYF
clone size: NA
D gene: NA
J gene: TRBJ1-3
V gene: TRBV2

CDR3 DNA: TGCAGTGCCGAGGGGACAATGACCTCCTACGAGCAGTACTTC
CDR3 protein: CSAEGTMTSYEQYF
clone size: few
D gene: NA
J gene: TRBJ2-7
V gene: TRBV20-1

CDR3 DNA: TGTGCCAGCCAGACAGACCGTAACACTGAAGCTTTCTTT
CDR3 protein: CASQTDRNTEAFF
clone size: NA
D gene: NA
J gene: TRBJ1-1
V gene: TRBV11-2

CDR3 DNA: TGCAGTGCTAGGCGTCTGGGGATCGGGGAGCTGTTTTTT
CDR3 protein: CSARRLGIGELFF
clone size: NA
D gene: NA
J gene: TRBJ2-2
V gene: TRBV20-1

CDR3 DNA: TGTGCCAGCAGCTCCCCCCGGACAGGGGCATCCTACGAGCAGTACTTC
CDR3 protein: CASSSPRTGASYEQYF
clone size: many
D gene: TRBD1
J gene: TRBJ2-7
V gene: TRBV7-2

CDR3 DNA: TGCAGTGCTTCACGGGACAGTAACAATCAGCCCCAGCATTTT
CDR3 protein: CSASRDSNNQPQHF
clone size: few
D gene: TRBD1
J gene: TRBJ1-5
V gene: TRBV20-1

CDR3 DNA: TGCAGCGCCGTACGGGGGTCCTACGAGCAGTACTTC
CDR3 protein: CSAVRGSYEQYF
clone size: NA
D gene: NA
J gene: TRBJ2-7
V gene: TRBV29-1

CDR3 DNA: TGTGCCAGCTCACCACGGAGCGCGGGTCTCCAAGAGACCCAGTACTTC
CDR3 protein: CASSPRSAGLQETQYF
clone size: NA
D gene: NA
J gene: TRBJ2-5
V gene: TRBV18

CDR3 DNA: TGTGCCAGCAGTTCAGGGGGATCCCGCACAGATACGCAGTATTTT
CDR3 protein: CASSSGGSRTDTQYF
clone size: NA
D gene: TRBD1
J gene: TRBJ2-3
V gene: TRBV28

CDR3 DNA: TGTGCCAGCAGCCCAATATTTAGCGGGACGGTCGATGAGCAGTTCTTC
CDR3 protein: CASSPIFSGTVDEQFF
clone size: few
D gene: TRBD2
J gene: TRBJ2-1
V gene: TRBV5-8

CDR3 DNA: TGTGCCAGCAGTTTAGAAAACACTGAAGCTTTCTTT
CDR3 protein: CASSLENTEAFF
clone size: many
D gene: NA
J gene: TRBJ1-1
V gene: TRBV12-3/TRBV12-4

CDR3 DNA: TGCAGTGCTGCTGCGGGGTCTGGGGCCAACGTCCTGACTTTC
CDR3 protein: CSAAAGSGANVLTF
clone size: NA
D gene: NA
J gene: TRBJ2-6
V gene: TRBV20-1

CDR3 DNA: TGCAGCGTTGATCGAGCCGGGGTGGGCGAGACCCAGTACTTC
CDR3 protein: CSVDRAGVGETQYF
clone size: few
D gene: NA
J gene: TRBJ2-5
V gene: TRBV29-1

CDR3 DNA: TGCGCCAGCAGCTTGGAGTACACAGATACGCAGTATTTT
CDR3 protein: CASSLEYTDTQYF
clone size: few
D gene: NA
J gene: TRBJ2-3
V gene: TRBV5-1

CDR3 DNA: TGTGCCAGCAGCTCGGCAATGGAGCAGTTCTTC
CDR3 protein: CASSSAMEQFF
clone size: few
D gene: NA
J gene: TRBJ2-1
V gene: TRBV11-2

CDR3 DNA: TGTGCCAGCAGCCCATTGGGACAGGGTCATTCACCCCTCCACTTT
CDR3 protein: CASSPLGQGHSPLHF
clone size: few
D gene: TRBD1
J gene: TRBJ1-6
V gene: TRBV7-2

CDR3 DNA: TGTGCCACCAGTGGGCTGAAGGGGACTAGTTACAATGAGCAGTTCTTC
CDR3 protein: CATSGLKGTSYNEQFF
clone size: NA
D gene: TRBD2
J gene: TRBJ2-1
V gene: TRBV24-1

CDR3 DNA: TGTGCCAGCAACTTGGGACAGGGAAGGTGGACTGAAGCTTTCTTT
CDR3 protein: CASNLGQGRWTEAFF
clone size: few
D gene: TRBD1
J gene: TRBJ1-1
V gene: TRBV12-3/TRBV12-4

CDR3 DNA: TGTGCCAGCAGCTTAGGGGTGGCTATCTACCACGAGCAGTACTTC
CDR3 protein: CASSLGVAIYHEQYF
clone size: few
D gene: NA
J gene: TRBJ2-7
V gene: TRBV7-2

CDR3 DNA: TGTGCCAGCAGTGGAACCACAGGGGGCTCGTACAATGAGCAGTTCTTC
CDR3 protein: CASSGTTGGSYNEQFF
clone size: few
D gene: TRBD1
J gene: TRBJ2-1
V gene: TRBV25-1

CDR3 DNA: TGTGCCAGCAGCCCCCCTGGCACTGAAGCTTTCTTT
CDR3 protein: CASSPPGTEAFF
clone size: many
D gene: NA
J gene: TRBJ1-1
V gene: TRBV5-4

CDR3 DNA: TGCAGTGCTAGAGCCGGGACTAGCGATCACGAGCAGTACTTC
CDR3 protein: CSARAGTSDHEQYF
clone size: many
D gene: TRBD2
J gene: TRBJ2-7
V gene: TRBV20-1

CDR3 DNA: TGTGCCAGCAGCCGGACAGATAGGGGGGGATACAATGAGCAGTTCTTC
CDR3 protein: CASSRTDRGGYNEQFF
clone size: NA
D gene: NA
J gene: TRBJ2-1
V gene: TRBV7-9

CDR3 DNA: TGTGCCAGCAGCCGAGGACAGGGAAGCTTTCGTACTGAAGCTTTCTTT
CDR3 protein: CASSRGQGSFRTEAFF
clone size: once
D gene: TRBD1
J gene: TRBJ1-1
V gene: TRBV28

CDR3 DNA: TGCGCCAGCAGCCGAAGGGATTCAGGGAGCAATGAGCAGTTCTTC
CDR3 protein: CASSRRDSGSNEQFF
clone size: NA
D gene: NA
J gene: TRBJ2-1
V gene: TRBV5-1

CDR3 DNA: TGTGCCAGCAGCTCATTAGTAGCGGGGGGATACAATGAGCAGTTCTTC
CDR3 protein: CASSSLVAGGYNEQFF
clone size: NA
D gene: TRBD2
J gene: TRBJ2-1
V gene: TRBV7-2

CDR3 DNA: TGTGCCAGCAGCCAAGAATTGGACAGGGGGGGAAAAACCCTCAAGTACGAGCAGTACTTC
CDR3 protein: CASSQELDRGGKTLKYEQYF
clone size: few
D gene: TRBD1
J gene: TRBJ2-7
V gene: TRBV14

CDR3 DNA: TGCAGCGTTGGCCTGGACACTGAAGCTTTCTTT
CDR3 protein: CSVGLDTEAFF
clone size: NA
D gene: NA
J gene: TRBJ1-1
V gene: TRBV29-1

CDR3 DNA: TGCAGTGCTAGAGATGAGAGAAAACAGAGCACAGATACGCAGTATTTT
CDR3 protein: CSARDERKQSTDTQYF
clone size: few
D gene: NA
J gene: TRBJ2-3
V gene: TRBV20-1

CDR3 DNA: TGTGCCAGCAGGCGGGACCTTAATGAAAAACTGTTTTTT
CDR3 protein: CASRRDLNEKLFF
clone size: few
D gene: NA
J gene: TRBJ1-4
V gene: TRBV11-2

CDR3 DNA: TGTGCCAGCAGCTGGGAAACTGAAGCTTTCTTT
CDR3 protein: CASSWETEAFF
clone size: many
D gene: NA
J gene: TRBJ1-1
V gene: TRBV13

CDR3 DNA: TGTGCCTGGAGTGTTTTTGCAGGCAGTCATAATCAGCCCCAGCATTTT
CDR3 protein: CAWSVFAGSHNQPQHF
clone size: NA
D gene: NA
J gene: TRBJ1-5
V gene: TRBV30

CDR3 DNA: TGTGCCTGGAAACCTCCGCCGGAGAACTATGGCTACACCTTC
CDR3 protein: CAWKPPPENYGYTF
clone size: few
D gene: NA
J gene: TRBJ1-2
V gene: TRBV30

CDR3 DNA: TGTGCCAGCAGTCCACCAGGGGGGAAGTCCTACGAGCAGTACTTC
CDR3 protein: CASSPPGGKSYEQYF
clone size: NA
D gene: NA
J gene: TRBJ2-7
V gene: TRBV6-5

CDR3 DNA: TGTGCCAGCTCCCCGAACGACGGATACTACGAGCAGTACTTC
CDR3 protein: CASSPNDGYYEQYF
clone size: few
D gene: NA
J gene: TRBJ2-7
V gene: TRBV18

CDR3 DNA: TGTGCCAGTGGCACCGGGACAGGGGGTGAGACCCAGTACTTC
CDR3 protein: CASGTGTGGETQYF
clone size: many
D gene: TRBD1
J gene: TRBJ2-5
V gene: TRBV19